A single sample gave rise to the 26 T cell receptor beta chains below, sequenced in a study of OX40 agonist ivuxolimab in advanced cancers. The table came from immunoSEQ multiplex PCR; TCRdb's copy has only in-frame clones and leaves some out. The data contain some 70,000 clones, roughly 90% of them singletons. The sequencing used CD4+ or CD8+ T cells sorted from blood, collected in a trial of the OX40 agonist ivuxolimab. The origin of the receptors is an adult with an advanced solid tumor such as melanoma, head and neck, liver or kidney cancer.

This chain uses TRBV14 with TRBJ2-1; D is ambiguous. The CDR3 consists of 13 residues. The germline V gene has CDR1 SGHDN and CDR2 FVKESK. V gave up 4 bases and J gave up 9 bases, with 13 bases separating them. The CDR3 nucleotides read TGTGCCAGCAGCCCGGGCACTGGCGGTGAGCAGTTCTTC. Its protein product is CASSPGTGGEQFF.

This clone has more than one count but fewer than ten. The gene calls are TRBV5-1 and TRBJ2-4; 12 bases agree with TRBD2. The length of the CDR3 is 20 residues. CDR1 is SGHRS, CDR2 YFSETQ, per germline. With 0 bases clipped from V and 7 bases from J, the junction kept 17 bases outside the gene matches. The DNA of the CDR3 is TGCGCCAGCAGCTTGGAGGTCGGGGGCCCTAGCGGGAGGGCTTATAACATTCAGTACTTC. This translates into CASSLEVGGPSGRAYNIQYF.

The V and J genes are TRBV7-2 and TRBJ1-5; no clear D. This CDR3 has 16 amino acids. CDR1 SGHTA and CDR2 FQGNSA come from the germline V gene. V was cut by 1 base and J by 0 bases, with 10 bases left in between. CDR3 sequence: CASSLDGGYSNQPQHF. The CDR3 coding sequence is TGTGCCAGCAGCTTAGATGGTGGGTATAGCAATCAGCCCCAGCATTTT.

The CDR3: CVRSLGRPSPNQPQHF. The CDR3 DNA follows: TGTGTCAGAAGCTTAGGACGGCCATCACCCAATCAGCCCCAGCATTTT. The chain recombines TRBV7-5 with TRBJ1-5. TRBV7-5 is deemed a pseudogene. This CDR3 region has 16 residues.

The gene calls are TRBV7-9 and TRBJ1-1, with TRBD1 as a possible D gene (5 bases). Looked up from germline, CDR1 is SEHNR and CDR2 is FQNEAQ (reference sequence). CDR3 length equals 15 residues. V lost 5 bases to trimming and J lost 2 bases, with 15 bases between them. As DNA, the CDR3 is TGTGCCAGCAGCCGAGGCACAGGTCTAAACACTGAAGCTTTCTTT. This codes for CASSRGTGLNTEAFF.

CDR3 nucleotides: TGTGCCAGCAGCTACGGACTAGCGGGAGTAATAGATACGCAGTATTTT. Residues: CASSYGLAGVIDTQYF. V gene TRBV7-9 combines with J gene TRBJ2-3; 13 nucleotides agree with TRBD2. Losses at the gene ends were 4 bases for V and 5 bases for J; bases not matched to a gene: 6. The CDR3 covers 16 residues. Germline V CDR1 and CDR2: SEHNR, FQNEAQ (reference sequence). The variable domain in full, with the rest retrieved from reference TRBV7-9 and TRBJ2-3, is DTGVSQNPRHKITKRGQNVTFRCDPISEHNRLYWYRQTLGQGPEFLTYFQNEAQLEKSRLLSDRFSAERPKGSFSTLEIQRTEQGDSAMYLCASSYGLAGVIDTQYFGPGTRLTVL.

This chain joins TRBV10-3 and TRBJ2-5, with a weak D call TRBD1 (6 bases). The CDR3 is 14 residues long. Trimming cost V 4 bases and J 9 bases, with 18 bases left between them. The germline V gene encodes CDR1 ENHRY and CDR2 SYGVKD. CDR3: CAISGRTDFSSQYF. The CDR3 DNA follows: TGTGCCATCAGTGGACGGACAGATTTTTCCTCCCAGTACTTC.

In this sample, this clone turned up once. J is TRBJ2-7 and V is TRBV4-2, with 9 bases that match TRBD2. The CDR3 loop spans 16 amino acids. Germline V gene lookup returns CDR1 LGHNA and CDR2 YNFKEQ. Trimming removed 0 bases from V and 0 bases from J; junction bases left unmatched: 3. DNA for the CDR3: TGTGCCAGCAGCCAAGAGGCTAGCGGGGCCTCCTACGAGCAGTACTTC. Amino acid sequence: CASSQEASGASYEQYF.

The table lists this clone with a count of one. The rearrangement joins TRBV18 to TRBJ2-3; TRBD2 agrees at 9 bases. Losses at the gene ends were 4 bases for V and 2 bases for J; bases not matched to a gene: 4. The germline V gene encodes CDR1 KGHSH and CDR2 LQKENI. The CDR3 length is 15 residues. CDR3 region: CASSQGLADTDTQYF. The DNA for the CDR3 is TGTGCCAGCTCACAGGGACTAGCAGACACAGATACGCAGTATTTT.

The V and J genes are TRBV11-1 and TRBJ2-7; maybe TRBD2 (5 bases). The V and J ends lost 1 base and 6 bases respectively, with 13 bases between them. The CDR3 length is 14 residues. From germline, CDR1 is SGHAT and CDR2 FQDESV (reference sequence). In DNA, the CDR3 is TGTGCCAGCAGCTTAGAAGAGGGTATGGGCGAGCAGTACTTC. Translated, it gives CASSLEEGMGEQYF. The full variable domain, completed using reference TRBV11-1 and TRBJ2-7, is EAEVAQSPRYKITEKSQAVAFWCDPISGHATLYWYRQILGQGPELLVQFQDESVVDDSQLPKDRFSAERLKGVDSTLKIQPAELGDSAMYLCASSLEEGMGEQYFGPGTRLTVT.

The chain couples TRBV28 to TRBJ1-2; D unclear. Trimming removed 1 base from V and 2 bases from J, with 8 bases in between. The germline gives CDR1 MDHEN, CDR2 SYDVKM. The CDR3 has 14 amino acids. The CDR3 region has the DNA TGTGCCAGCAGTTTATTGACGGAGAACTATGGCTACACCTTC. Amino acid sequence: CASSLLTENYGYTF.

The CDR3 sequence is CASSQDRGPYEQYF. The DNA of the CDR3 is TGTGCCAGCAGCCAGGACAGGGGCCCCTACGAGCAGTACTTC. The rearrangement links TRBV6-5 to TRBJ2-7; 9 positions agree with TRBD1. This CDR3 is 14 amino acids long. The germline CDR1 and CDR2 sequences are MNHEY and SVGAGI. Trimming took 6 bases from V and 2 from J; bases not matched to a gene: 5.

This chain links TRBV11-2 with TRBJ1-5, with D possibly TRBD1 on 6 matching bases. The CDR3 loop spans 13 amino acids. CDR1 and CDR2 (germline): SGHAT, FQNNGV. The germline V and J ends were trimmed by 3 bases and 7 bases, with 10 bases remaining between them. This CDR3 reads CASSFTGRQPQHF. The DNA of the CDR3 is TGTGCCAGCAGCTTTACAGGGCGACAGCCCCAGCATTTT.

This sequence joins TRBV18 and TRBJ1-5; TRBD1 might be the D (6 bases). The CDR3 is 14 residues long. The V gene lost 4 bases and the J gene lost 2 bases, with 9 bases spanning the gap. Germline lookup yields CDR1 KGHSH and CDR2 LQKENI. The CDR3 loop reads CASSRAGGNQPQHF. The DNA of the CDR3 is TGTGCCAGCTCACGGGCAGGGGGCAATCAGCCCCAGCATTTT. Variable domain in full (rest from reference TRBV18 and TRBJ1-5): NAGVMQNPRHLVRRRGQEARLRCSPMKGHSHVYWYRQLPEEGLKFMVYLQKENIIDESGMPKERFSAEFPKEGPSILRIQQVVRGDSAAYFCASSRAGGNQPQHFGDGTRLSIL.

The rearrangement uses TRBV7-2 and TRBJ2-3; 7 nucleotides align to TRBD2. CDR1 SGHTA and CDR2 FQGNSA come from the germline V gene. CDR3 length: 13 amino acids. Germline trimming cut 5 bases from V and 9 bases from J; bases unmatched to any gene: 8. The CDR3 sequence is CASSPARENTQYF. The CDR3 region has the DNA TGTGCCAGCAGCCCCGCGCGGGAGAACACGCAGTATTTT.

This rearrangement joins TRBV11-3 to TRBJ1-1; D is undetermined. Deletions cut 3 bases from V and 3 bases from J, with 8 bases between. CDR3 length equals 13 residues. Germline V gene sequence: CDR1 SGHNT, CDR2 YENEEA. Here the CDR3 DNA reads TGTGCCAGCAGCTTCGACCGCCACACTGAAGCTTTCTTT. Encoded protein: CASSFDRHTEAFF.

The chain is built from TRBV10-1 and TRBJ2-4; 7 bases map to TRBD1. The CDR3 length is 16 residues. Trimming removed 2 bases from V and 0 bases from J; junction bases left unmatched: 4. Per germline, CDR1 WNHNN and CDR2 SYGVQD (reference sequence). CDR3 bases: TGCGCCAGCAGTGAGGCCGACAGGGAAGCCAAAAACATTCAGTACTTC. Translation gives CASSEADREAKNIQYF.

The chain couples TRBV18 to TRBJ1-2; 10 bases are a match to TRBD1. Germline loops: CDR1 KGHSH, CDR2 LQKENI. V was pared by 4 bases and J by 3 bases, with 5 bases of the junction left unmatched. The CDR3 covers 15 residues. The CDR3 loop reads CASSLIGTGDYGYTF. CDR3 DNA sequence: TGTGCCAGCTCACTAATCGGGACAGGGGACTATGGCTACACCTTC.

The chain joins TRBV4-1 to TRBJ1-5; D remains ambiguous. The CDR3 sequence is 16 residues long. V was trimmed by 7 bases and J by 2 bases, leaving 18 bases between them. Germline CDR1 reads MGHRA; CDR2 reads YSYEKL. CDR3 in amino acids: CASTPPQVDGNQPQHF. Written as DNA, the CDR3 is TGCGCCAGCACCCCCCCCCAGGTGGACGGCAATCAGCCCCAGCATTTT.

The CDR3 DNA sequence: TGTGCCAGCAGCTTAACGCCGGGAGCGCAGTACGAGCAGTACTTC. Protein product: CASSLTPGAQYEQYF. The chain is built from TRBV7-3 and TRBJ2-7, with D possibly being TRBD2 (6 bases). V dropped 0 bases and J dropped 4 bases, with 13 bases sitting between them. CDR3 length: 15 residues. Germline V gene lookup returns CDR1 SGHTA and CDR2 FQGTGA.

The V call is TRBV27, the J call TRBJ2-1; D gene ambiguous. Trimming shortened V by 6 bases and J by 2 bases, and 14 bases separated the two germline ends. CDR1 is MNHEY and CDR2 is SMNVEV in the germline V gene (reference sequence). The CDR3 is 15 amino acids. The CDR3 bases are TGTGCCAGCAGGCCGGAATTGAGGACCTACAATGAGCAGTTCTTC. It yields the protein CASRPELRTYNEQFF.

This rearrangement joins TRBV7-9 to TRBJ2-3, with TRBD2 as a possible D gene (6 bases). V was trimmed by 2 bases and J by 0 bases, leaving 9 bases between them. The CDR3 runs 15 residues. Germline assignment: CDR1 SEHNR and CDR2 FQNEAQ (reference sequence). CDR3 sequence (DNA): TGTGCCAGCAGCTTAATGGGAGGTAGCACAGATACGCAGTATTTT. It yields the protein CASSLMGGSTDTQYF.

This clone came up once. The chain is built from TRBV13 and TRBJ1-1; D gene ambiguous. Per germline, CDR1 PRHDT and CDR2 FYEKMQ (reference sequence). Trimming cost V 5 bases and J 0 bases, with 16 bases left between them. The CDR3 totals 16 residues. CDR3 DNA sequence: TGTGCCAGCAGCCGGTGGGATGGAGGCATGAACACTGAAGCTTTCTTT. Translation gives CASSRWDGGMNTEAFF. The whole variable domain, filled in from reference TRBV13 and TRBJ1-1, reads AAGVIQSPRHLIKEKRETATLKCYPIPRHDTVYWYQQGPGQDPQFLISFYEKMQSDKGSIPDRFSAQQFSDYHSELNMSSLELGDSALYFCASSRWDGGMNTEAFFGQGTRLTVV.

The chain employs TRBV2 and TRBJ2-7; 7 bases match TRBD2. Germline CDR1 is SNHLY and CDR2 is FYNNEI. The CDR3 is 12 amino acids. V trimming: 6 bases; J trimming: 5 bases; junction bases outside the gene matches: 4. The CDR3 region is CASRVGGNEQYF. In nucleotides, the CDR3 is TGTGCCAGCAGAGTGGGGGGGAACGAGCAGTACTTC.

V usage is TRBV5-6 and J usage is TRBJ2-4, with D perhaps TRBD1 (5 bases). Between the trimmed V and J ends, which lost 2 bases and 0 bases, there was a span of 9 bases. Per the germline V gene, CDR1 is SGHDT and CDR2 is YYEEEE. This CDR3 comprises 15 residues. The CDR3 region has the DNA TGTGCCAGCAGCTTACAGGTCCTAGCCAAAAACATTCAGTACTTC. This codes for CASSLQVLAKNIQYF.

The rearrangement uses TRBV10-3 and TRBJ2-3; D is possibly TRBD1 (5 bases). The length of the CDR3 is 14 residues. The V end was cut by 2 bases, the J end by 6 bases, with 12 bases between. Germline V gene data show CDR1 as ENHRY and CDR2 as SYGVKD. Here the CDR3 DNA reads TGTGCCATCAGTGAGCCCCGACAGCCGGATACGCAGTATTTT. This sequence encodes CAISEPRQPDTQYF.